This T cell receptor beta chain was captured by sequencing in a study of T cells in Graves' hyperthyroidism and ophthalmopathy. General study results and limits: The majority of expanded thyroid clonotypes above 0.001 also appeared in blood.

Germline assignment: CDR1 SEHNR and CDR2 FQNEAQ (reference sequence). The CDR3 length is 12 residues. Concerning this clonotype: Its target is not known. One end of the junction varies from germline; a read error may be responsible.

There were TCR beta CDR3 regions amplified from RNA transcripts. The study used the HTBI primer set for a first-round RT-PCR of the TCR CDR3. TCRdb processed the multiplex PCR reads anew with MiXCR; each CDR3 protein has one entry. Of 92,000 or so distinct CDR3 sequences listed, around 50% are singletons. Stable Graves' hyperthyroidism denoted no ophthalmopathy progression over 18 months. Pregnant or lactating patients were excluded, as were those with uncontrolled infection or other autoimmune disease. Thyroid ultrasound, orbital computed tomography, clinical symptoms, and serum thyroxine and TRAb underpinned diagnoses.

The sample taken for sequencing was blood. The J gene is TRBJ1-2, the V gene TRBV7-9; a weak D match, TRBD1 (5 bases). The source of this sequence is a woman in her forties with Graves' hyperthyroidism. As DNA, the CDR3 is TGCGCCAGCAGCTTAAGAGGGGTTGGTTACACCTTC. Its translation: CASSLRGVGYTF.